Below, 4 T cell receptor beta chains from the same sample are listed, as sequenced in a study of T cells after yellow fever vaccination. TCRdb passed the 5' RACE reads through MiXCR, listing each CDR3 protein once. The data hold hundreds of thousands of distinct CDR3 sequences, with roughly 22% observed a single time. The sample consisted of PBMCs, taken 20 to 25 days after the first yellow fever vaccination. Receptors originate from a young man who received the YFV17D yellow fever vaccine.

This chain connects TRBV19 to TRBJ2-4; tentatively, D is TRBD1 (6 bases). Trimming removed 7 bases at V and 6 bases at J, with 19 bases between. The CDR3 totals 15 residues. CDR1 LNHDA and CDR2 SQIVND come from the germline V gene (reference sequence). CDR3 DNA: TGTGCCAGTACCTCCTCGGGTGGGGGCGGAAACATTCAGTACTTC. Protein sequence: CASTSSGGGGNIQYF.

In its sample, this clonotype was seen a few times. This chain uses TRBV7-8 with TRBJ2-7; D gene uncertain. The CDR3 extends over 14 amino acids. Germline V lookup: CDR1 SGHVS, CDR2 FQNEAQ. The V end was cut by 5 bases, the J end by 4 bases, with 15 bases between. The CDR3 DNA follows: TGTGCCAGCAGCCCAAGGACCCACGGGTACGAGCAGTACTTC. It translates to CASSPRTHGYEQYF.

Here the CDR3 reads CASSLGKLQETQYF. As DNA, the CDR3 is TGTGCCAGCAGCTTGGGCAAGCTCCAAGAGACCCAGTACTTC. This chain connects TRBV5-6 to TRBJ2-5; D not certain. CDR1 is SGHDT, CDR2 YYEEEE, per germline. The V end lost 0 bases, the J end lost 1 base, and 7 bases lay between the germline ends. The CDR3 runs to 14 residues. The full variable domain, its missing parts supplied by reference TRBV5-6 and TRBJ2-5, is DAGVTQSPTHLIKTRGQQVTLRCSPKSGHDTVSWYQQALGQGPQFIFQYYEEEERQRGNFPDRFSGHQFPNYSSELNVNALLLGDSALYLCASSLGKLQETQYFGPGTRLLVL.

This clonotype was counted a few times. The chain joins TRBV20-1 to TRBJ2-1; D possibly matches TRBD1 or TRBD2 (5 bases each). The length of the CDR3 is 14 residues. Trimming took 5 bases from V and 7 from J, leaving 18 bases between them. Germline-derived CDR1 and CDR2 are DFQATT and SNEGSKA (reference sequence). CDR3 sequence reads: CSALPPSGANEQFF. For the CDR3, the DNA is TGCAGTGCTCTCCCCCCCTCCGGGGCGAATGAGCAGTTCTTC.